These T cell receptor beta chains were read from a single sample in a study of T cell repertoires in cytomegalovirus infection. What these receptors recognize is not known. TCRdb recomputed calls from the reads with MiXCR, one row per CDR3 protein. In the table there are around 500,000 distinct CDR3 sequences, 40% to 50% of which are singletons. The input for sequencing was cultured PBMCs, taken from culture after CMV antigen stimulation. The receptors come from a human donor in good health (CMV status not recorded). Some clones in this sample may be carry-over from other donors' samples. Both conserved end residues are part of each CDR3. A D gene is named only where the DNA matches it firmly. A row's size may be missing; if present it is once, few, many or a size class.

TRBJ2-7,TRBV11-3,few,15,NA,CASSFGVGISYEQYF,TGTGCCAGCAGCTTCGGTGTGGGTATCTCCTACGAGCAGTACTTC
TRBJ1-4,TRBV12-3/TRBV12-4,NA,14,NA,CASSFGISNEKLFF,TGTGCCAGCAGTTTCGGGATATCTAATGAAAAACTGTTTTTT
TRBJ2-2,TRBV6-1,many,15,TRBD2,CASRTPSGRVGELFF,TGTGCCAGCAGAACCCCTAGCGGGAGGGTCGGGGAGCTGTTTTTT
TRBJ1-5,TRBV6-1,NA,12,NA,CASSLGIQPQHF,TGTGCCAGCAGCCTAGGGATTCAGCCCCAGCATTTT
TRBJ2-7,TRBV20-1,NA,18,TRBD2,CSARDDAGTSGGGYEQYF,TGCAGTGCTAGAGATGATGCCGGGACTAGCGGGGGGGGCTACGAGCAGTACTTC
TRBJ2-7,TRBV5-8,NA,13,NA,CASIPGPWREQYF,TGTGCCAGTATTCCGGGACCATGGAGGGAGCAGTACTTC
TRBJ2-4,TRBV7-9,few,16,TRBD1,CASSADRDLAKNIQYF,TGTGCCAGCAGCGCCGACAGGGACCTAGCCAAAAACATTCAGTACTTC
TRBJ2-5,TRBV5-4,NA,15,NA,CASSLGDSTEETQYF,TGTGCCAGCAGCTTGGGCGACAGCACCGAAGAGACCCAGTACTTC
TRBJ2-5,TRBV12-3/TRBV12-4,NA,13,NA,CASSLMLQETQYF,TGTGCCAGCAGTTTAATGCTGCAAGAGACCCAGTACTTC
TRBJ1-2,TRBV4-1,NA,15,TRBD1,CASSTRTGGPYGYTF,TGCGCCAGCAGCACCAGGACAGGAGGCCCCTATGGCTACACCTTC
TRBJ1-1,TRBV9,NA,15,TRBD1,CASSGGQEMNTEAFF,TGTGCCAGCAGCGGGGGACAGGAAATGAACACTGAAGCTTTCTTT
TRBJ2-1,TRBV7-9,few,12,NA,CASSLSNNEQFF,TGTGCCAGCAGCTTATCTAACAATGAGCAGTTCTTC
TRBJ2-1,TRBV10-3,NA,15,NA,CAISEFGTSYNEQFF,TGTGCCATCAGTGAGTTCGGTACCTCCTACAATGAGCAGTTCTTC
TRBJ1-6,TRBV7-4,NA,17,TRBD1,CAGSRGQGSSYNSPLHF,TGTGCCGGCAGCCGGGGACAGGGGAGCTCCTATAATTCACCCCTCCACTTT
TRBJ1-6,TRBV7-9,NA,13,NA,CASSSNGDSPLHF,TGTGCCAGCAGCTCGAACGGCGATTCACCCCTCCACTTT
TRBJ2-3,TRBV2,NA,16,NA,CASSEHPAQDGDTQYF,TGTGCCAGCAGTGAACACCCGGCCCAGGACGGAGATACGCAGTATTTT
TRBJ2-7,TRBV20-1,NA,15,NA,CSARYLARGLYEQYF,TGCAGTGCTAGATACCTCGCCAGGGGACTGTACGAGCAGTACTTC
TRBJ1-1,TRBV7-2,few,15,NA,CASSLGHSRATEAFF,TGTGCCAGCAGCTTAGGGCACAGCCGCGCGACTGAAGCTTTCTTT
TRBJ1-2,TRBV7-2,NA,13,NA,CASSPPTRPGYTF,TGTGCCAGCAGCCCGCCGACAAGACCGGGCTACACCTTC
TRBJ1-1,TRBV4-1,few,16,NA,CASSQLNSGRDTEAFF,TGCGCCAGCAGCCAATTAAACTCTGGAAGGGACACTGAAGCTTTCTTT
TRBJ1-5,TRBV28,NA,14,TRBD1,CASSATQGIQPQHF,TGTGCCAGCAGTGCAACACAGGGGATTCAGCCCCAGCATTTT
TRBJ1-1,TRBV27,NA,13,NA,CASSLFTNTEAFF,TGTGCCAGCAGTTTATTTACGAACACTGAAGCTTTCTTT
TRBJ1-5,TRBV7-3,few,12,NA,CASSGGFLPQHF,TGTGCCAGCAGCGGGGGATTTTTGCCCCAGCATTTT
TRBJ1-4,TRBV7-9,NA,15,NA,CASSSLYATNEKLFF,TGTGCCAGCAGCTCCCTATACGCAACTAATGAAAAACTGTTTTTT
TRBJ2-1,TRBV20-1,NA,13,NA,CSASFTPGHEQFF,TGCAGTGCTAGTTTTACCCCGGGCCATGAGCAGTTCTTC
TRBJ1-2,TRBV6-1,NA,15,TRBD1,CASSEGDSAYYGYTF,TGTGCCAGCAGTGAAGGGGACAGTGCCTACTATGGCTACACCTTC
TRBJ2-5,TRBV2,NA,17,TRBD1,CASSPGQGDGDQETQYF,TGTGCCAGCAGTCCGGGACAGGGAGATGGGGACCAAGAGACCCAGTACTTC
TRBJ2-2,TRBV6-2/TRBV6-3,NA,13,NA,CATIGANTGELFF,TGTGCCACTATAGGAGCGAACACCGGGGAGCTGTTTTTT
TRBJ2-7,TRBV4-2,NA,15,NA,CASSQDLRQPYEQYF,TGTGCCAGCAGCCAAGATCTGAGACAGCCCTACGAGCAGTACTTC
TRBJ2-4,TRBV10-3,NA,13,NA,CAISESLGNIQYF,TGTGCCATCAGTGAGTCTCTAGGGAACATTCAGTACTTC
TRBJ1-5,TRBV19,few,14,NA,CASDFDSSNQPQHF,TGTGCCAGTGATTTCGACAGTAGCAATCAGCCCCAGCATTTT
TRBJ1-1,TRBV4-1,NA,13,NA,CASSQEPNTEAFF,TGCGCCAGCAGCCAAGAACCGAACACTGAAGCTTTCTTT
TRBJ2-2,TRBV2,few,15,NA,CASDYRETNTGELFF,TGTGCCAGTGACTACAGGGAAACGAACACCGGGGAGCTGTTTTTT
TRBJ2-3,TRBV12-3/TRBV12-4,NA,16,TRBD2,CASRPKTSGATDTQYF,TGTGCCAGCAGACCCAAAACTAGCGGGGCGACAGATACGCAGTATTTT
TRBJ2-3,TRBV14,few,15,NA,CASSPRRSATDTQYF,TGTGCCAGCAGCCCGAGGCGGTCGGCCACAGATACGCAGTATTTT
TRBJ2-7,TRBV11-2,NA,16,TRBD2,CASRAASGSFIAEQYF,TGTGCCAGCAGGGCTGCAAGCGGGAGTTTTATCGCCGAGCAGTACTTC
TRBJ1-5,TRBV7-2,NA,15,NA,CASTLVPISNQPQHF,TGTGCCAGCACCTTGGTCCCTATCAGCAATCAGCCCCAGCATTTT
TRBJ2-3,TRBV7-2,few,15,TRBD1,CASSLGQGETDTQYF,TGTGCCAGCAGCCTGGGACAGGGTGAGACAGATACGCAGTATTTT
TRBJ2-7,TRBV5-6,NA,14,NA,CASSLVGAPKEQYF,TGTGCCAGCAGCTTGGTTGGGGCACCGAAAGAGCAGTACTTC
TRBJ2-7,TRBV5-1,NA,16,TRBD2,CASSSKRGASSYEQYF,TGCGCCAGCAGTTCGAAGCGGGGGGCGAGCTCCTACGAGCAGTACTTC
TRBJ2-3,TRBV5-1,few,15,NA,CASSVWGGASDTQYF,TGCGCCAGCAGCGTCTGGGGGGGGGCATCAGATACGCAGTATTTT
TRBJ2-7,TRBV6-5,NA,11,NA,CASSRHGEQYF,TGTGCCAGCAGTCGACATGGCGAGCAGTACTTC
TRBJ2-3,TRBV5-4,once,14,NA,CASSLAGSRTAQYF,TGTGCCAGCAGCTTGGCAGGTTCGAGGACGGCGCAGTATTTT
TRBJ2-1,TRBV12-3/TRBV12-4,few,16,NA,CASTWGVRGSYNEQFF,TGTGCCAGCACCTGGGGTGTTAGGGGCTCCTACAATGAGCAGTTCTTC
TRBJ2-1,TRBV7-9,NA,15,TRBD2,CASSLVAGKNNEQFF,TGTGCCAGCAGCTTAGTAGCGGGGAAAAACAATGAGCAGTTCTTC
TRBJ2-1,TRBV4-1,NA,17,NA,CASSHAGTQSSYNEQFF,TGCGCCAGCAGCCACGCCGGGACACAGAGCTCCTACAATGAGCAGTTCTTC
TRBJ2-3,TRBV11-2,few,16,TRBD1,CASSFIPGQRQDTQYF,TGTGCCAGCAGCTTTATTCCGGGACAGAGACAAGATACGCAGTATTTT
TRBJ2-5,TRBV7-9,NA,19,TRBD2,CASSLPRGAGGQDQETQYF,TGTGCCAGCAGCTTACCCCGAGGAGCGGGGGGGCAAGACCAAGAGACCCAGTACTTC
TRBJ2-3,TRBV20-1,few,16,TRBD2,CSASSTGGTRRAAQYF,TGCAGTGCTAGTAGCACCGGCGGGACTAGGAGGGCTGCGCAGTATTTT
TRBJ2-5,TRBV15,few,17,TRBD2,CATSRGTGTSSSETQYF,TGTGCCACCAGCAGAGGGACCGGGACTAGCTCCTCGGAGACCCAGTACTTC